These 25 T cell receptor beta chains came from one sample sequenced in a study of cytomegalovirus exposure and HLA in healthy donors. The PCR ran on 60 Vbeta and 13 Jbeta primers. Here immunoSEQ multiplex PCR was the method, and the copy in TCRdb shows in-frame clones only, minus some. The table includes about 90,000 clones, 70% to 85% detected once. Input material: PBMCs. These TCRs come from a man between 18 and 35 years old in good health and CMV-seronegative.

The rearrangement uses TRBV28 and TRBJ2-1; no clear D. The CDR3 totals 15 residues. The V end was cut by 7 bases, the J end by 0 bases, with 13 bases between. CDR1 is MDHEN and CDR2 is SYDVKM in the germline V gene. CDR3 in DNA: TGTGCCAGCACCCCTCTTACCGGCTCCTACAATGAGCAGTTCTTC. Its protein is CASTPLTGSYNEQFF.

The gene calls are TRBV4-2 and TRBJ2-1, with a possible D match to TRBD2 (6 bases). This CDR3 region has 14 residues. Germline loops: CDR1 LGHNA, CDR2 YNFKEQ. V was pared by 0 bases and J by 4 bases, with 7 bases between. The CDR3 DNA sequence: TGTGCCAGCAGCCAAGATAGCGGATACAATGAGCAGTTCTTC. Translating it yields CASSQDSGYNEQFF.

The gene calls are TRBV19 and TRBJ2-1; D gene ambiguous. Germline V CDR1 and CDR2: LNHDA, SQIVND (reference sequence). The V and J ends lost 6 bases and 10 bases respectively, with 22 bases between them. The CDR3 has 15 amino acids. The CDR3 spells CASRILNPPTREQFF. In DNA form, the CDR3 reads TGTGCCAGTAGAATACTAAACCCACCAACGAGAGAGCAGTTCTTC.

J is TRBJ1-5 and V is TRBV29-1; D is unclear. The CDR3 consists of 13 residues. Germline V gives CDR1 SQVTM, CDR2 ANQGSEA. The V end lost 2 bases, the J end lost 6 bases, and 11 bases lay between the germline ends. CDR3 amino acids: CSVESGWGQPQHF. In nucleotides, the CDR3 is TGCAGCGTTGAAAGCGGATGGGGTCAGCCCCAGCATTTT. Complete variable domain (other parts from reference TRBV29-1 and TRBJ1-5): SAVISQKPSRDICQRGTSLTIQCQVDSQVTMMFWYRQQPGQSLTLIATANQGSEATYESGFVIDKFPISRPNLTFSTLTVSNMSPEDSSIYLCSVESGWGQPQHFGDGTRLSIL.

This clone came up once. V gene TRBV5-6 combines with J gene TRBJ1-1; D is unclear. The CDR3 covers 15 residues. Germline CDR1 is SGHDT and CDR2 is YYEEEE. V was pared by 2 bases and J by 1 base, with 12 bases between. CDR3: CASSLRLWKNTEAFF. The CDR3 nucleotides read TGTGCCAGCAGCTTACGACTGTGGAAGAACACTGAAGCTTTCTTT.

The chain links TRBV4-3 to TRBJ2-7, with 8 positions matching TRBD2. Germline loops: CDR1 LGHNA, CDR2 YSLEER. V gave up 1 base and J gave up 6 bases; unmatched junction bases: 5. CDR3 length: 14 residues. The CDR3 loop reads CASSQGAGVGEQYF. CDR3 DNA sequence: TGCGCCAGCAGCCAAGGAGCGGGAGTCGGCGAGCAGTACTTC.

This CDR3 reads CASSSWTKGSYNEQFF. The CDR3 region has the DNA TGTGCCAGCAGCTCATGGACTAAAGGCTCCTACAATGAGCAGTTCTTC. The chain uses TRBV7-2 and TRBJ2-1, with D possibly being TRBD2 (6 bases). Trimming pared 4 bases from V and 0 bases from J, leaving 13 bases between. Germline CDR1 SGHTA, CDR2 FQGNSA. The CDR3 extends over 16 amino acids.

V gene TRBV30 combines with J gene TRBJ2-2, with TRBD2 as a possible D gene (6 bases). Germline lookup yields CDR1 GTSNPN and CDR2 SVGIG (reference sequence). Trimming removed 0 bases from V and 3 bases from J, with 11 bases in between. This CDR3 region has 15 residues. The CDR3 is CAWSVSSVDTGELFF. The DNA of the CDR3 is TGTGCCTGGAGTGTATCTAGCGTGGACACCGGGGAGCTGTTTTTT.

The chain joins TRBV7-6 to TRBJ2-1; TRBD2 agrees at 9 bases. Trimming removed 1 base from V and 9 bases from J; junction bases left unmatched: 7. Germline V gene lookup returns CDR1 SGHVS and CDR2 FNYEAQ. This CDR3 has 15 amino acids. The CDR3 region has the DNA TGTGCCAGCAGCTTAGGACTAGCGGACTGGGGTGAGCAGTTCTTC. It translates to CASSLGLADWGEQFF.

The CDR3 loop is CASGDRGPETQYF. The CDR3 DNA sequence: TGTGCCAGCGGGGACAGGGGGCCAGAGACCCAGTACTTC. The chain uses TRBV28 and TRBJ2-5; TRBD1 agrees at 12 bases. From germline, CDR1 is MDHEN and CDR2 SYDVKM. J gave up 4 bases and V 8 bases, and 2 bases lay outside the gene matches. The CDR3 is 13 residues long. The complete variable domain, with remaining parts taken from reference TRBV28 and TRBJ2-5, reads DVKVTQSSRYLVKRTGEKVFLECVQDMDHENMFWYRQDPGLGLRLIYFSYDVKMKEKGDIPEGYSVSREKKERFSLILESASTNQTSMYLCASGDRGPETQYFGPGTRLLVL.

CDR3 amino acids: CASSRDRGSYEQYF. The CDR3 DNA reads as TGTGCCAGCAGCCGAGACAGGGGCTCCTACGAGCAGTACTTC. The genes are TRBV5-4 and TRBJ2-7; TRBD1 aligns across 8 bases. J gave up 0 bases and V 4 bases, and 3 bases lay outside the gene matches. Germline V gene sequence: CDR1 SGHNT, CDR2 YYREEE (reference sequence). The CDR3 runs to 14 residues.

The chain links TRBV2 to TRBJ1-1; D uncertain. Trimming removed 6 bases at V and 0 bases at J, with 8 bases between. Germline V lookup: CDR1 SNHLY, CDR2 FYNNEI. This CDR3 has 13 amino acids. Here the CDR3 reads CASSPQMNTEAFF. The CDR3 nucleotides read TGTGCCAGCAGCCCTCAGATGAACACTGAAGCTTTCTTT. Together with reference TRBV2 and TRBJ1-1, the CDR3 gives the full variable domain: EPEVTQTPSHQVTQMGQEVILRCVPISNHLYFYWYRQILGQKVEFLVSFYNNEISEKSEIFDDQFSVERPDGSNFTLKIRSTKLEDSAMYFCASSPQMNTEAFFGQGTRLTVV.

This chain joins TRBV25-1 and TRBJ1-5; 8 bases align to TRBD1. This CDR3 has 11 amino acids. The J segment lost 15 bases and the V segment lost 4 bases, leaving 5 bases of the junction unmatched. Looked up from germline, CDR1 is MGHDK and CDR2 is SYGVNS. CDR3: CASSGHRGLHF. CDR3 nucleotides: TGTGCCAGCAGTGGGCACAGGGGGTTGCATTTT.

By sample fraction, this clone is medium-sized. The J gene is TRBJ2-1, the V gene TRBV7-6; TRBD1 aligns across 9 bases. Germline V gene lookup returns CDR1 SGHVS and CDR2 FNYEAQ. V shed 5 bases, J shed 5 bases, and the junction held 7 bases outside the gene matches. The CDR3 is 15 residues long. The DNA of the CDR3 is TGTGCCAGCAGCCCTGCTGGACAGGGGAACAATGAGCAGTTCTTC. Amino acid sequence: CASSPAGQGNNEQFF.

This chain uses TRBV2 with TRBJ1-1; D is possibly TRBD1 (6 bases). V shed 4 bases and J shed 0 bases, with 12 bases lying between them. The CDR3 is 15 amino acids. Germline CDR1 is SNHLY and CDR2 is FYNNEI. This CDR3 is CASSGKTGMNTEAFF. In DNA, the CDR3 is TGTGCCAGCAGTGGTAAGACAGGCATGAACACTGAAGCTTTCTTT.

The V gene is TRBV5-6, the J gene TRBJ2-2, with TRBD1 as a possible D gene (5 bases). Trimming left V 4 bases short and J 1 base short, with 11 bases between. The CDR3 contains 15 residues. The germline gives CDR1 SGHDT, CDR2 YYEEEE. The CDR3 DNA is TGTGCCAGCAGCCAATTGGGGCAGAACACCGGGGAGCTGTTTTTT. Its protein product is CASSQLGQNTGELFF.

V gene TRBV19 combines with J gene TRBJ1-1; D not resolved. The CDR3 sequence is 17 residues long. Germline V gene sequence: CDR1 LNHDA, CDR2 SQIVND (reference sequence). Trimming took 4 bases from V and 4 from J, leaving 22 bases between them. CDR3 nucleotide sequence: TGTGCCAGTAGTAACCTGGCTCGTCGGAGAGGCGGCACTGAAGCTTTCTTT. Protein product: CASSNLARRRGGTEAFF.

The chain recombines TRBV9 with TRBJ2-5; the match to TRBD2 covers 13 bases. The CDR3 runs to 15 residues. CDR1 is SGDLS, CDR2 YYNGEE, per germline. Unmatched junction bases numbered 3, after V lost 2 bases and J lost 5 bases. The CDR3 bases are TGTGCCAGCAGCGTTCGGACTAGCGGGAGTGAGACCCAGTACTTC. It is translated as CASSVRTSGSETQYF. Together with reference TRBV9 and TRBJ2-5, the CDR3 gives the full variable domain: DSGVTQTPKHLITATGQRVTLRCSPRSGDLSVYWYQQSLDQGLQFLIQYYNGEERAKGNILERFSAQQFPDLHSELNLSSLELGDSALYFCASSVRTSGSETQYFGPGTRLLVL.

The gene calls are TRBV5-1 and TRBJ1-1; D may be TRBD1 (5 bases). CDR3 length: 13 residues. In germline, CDR1 is SGHRS, CDR2 YFSETQ. V lost 2 bases, J lost 2 bases, and 7 bases lay in between. The CDR3 sequence is CASSFQGNTEAFF. CDR3 in DNA: TGCGCCAGCAGCTTTCAGGGTAACACTGAAGCTTTCTTT. The variable domain in full, with the rest retrieved from reference TRBV5-1 and TRBJ1-1, is KAGVTQTPRYLIKTRGQQVTLSCSPISGHRSVSWYQQTPGQGLQFLFEYFSETQRNKGNFPGRFSGRQFSNSRSEMNVSTLELGDSALYLCASSFQGNTEAFFGQGTRLTVV.

This chain uses TRBV5-4 with TRBJ2-1; D possibly corresponds to TRBD2 (6 bases). The germline CDR1 and CDR2 sequences are SGHNT and YYREEE (reference sequence). The CDR3 loop spans 17 amino acids. Trimming removed 4 bases at V and 3 bases at J, with 20 bases between. CDR3 protein: CASSQGGGSANYNEQFF. CDR3 nucleotide sequence: TGTGCCAGCAGCCAGGGAGGTGGTAGCGCTAACTACAATGAGCAGTTCTTC.

This chain connects TRBV19 to TRBJ1-5; TRBD1 might be the D (5 bases). Germline CDR1 reads LNHDA; CDR2 reads SQIVND (reference sequence). Trimming stripped 3 bases from V and 4 bases from J, with 13 bases between. The CDR3 has 15 amino acids. The CDR3 DNA is TGTGCCAGTAGTATTGGCGGGGGTGGAAATCAGCCCCAGCATTTT. Amino acid sequence: CASSIGGGGNQPQHF.

V gene TRBV27 combines with J gene TRBJ2-3, with 9 bases lining up with TRBD1. In germline, CDR1 is MNHEY, CDR2 SMNVEV (reference sequence). This CDR3 contains 16 residues. J was trimmed by 5 bases and V by 2 bases; bases with no gene match: 8. The CDR3 reads CASSLIRQGGLDTQYF. The CDR3 DNA reads TGTGCCAGCAGTTTAATCCGACAGGGGGGATTAGATACGCAGTATTTT.

This sequence joins TRBV2 and TRBJ2-1; the match to TRBD1 covers 8 bases. CDR1 and CDR2 (germline): SNHLY, FYNNEI. CDR3 length: 15 amino acids. V was pared by 2 bases and J by 2 bases, with 2 bases of the junction left unmatched. In nucleotides, the CDR3 is TGTGCCAGCAGTGAACAACAGGGGGCCTACAATGAGCAGTTCTTC. Translated, it gives CASSEQQGAYNEQFF.

In DNA, the CDR3 is TGTGCCTGGACAGAGGGCCTAGAGACCCAGTACTTC. Its protein is CAWTEGLETQYF. The chain carries TRBV30 and TRBJ2-5; tentative D call: TRBD2 (5 bases). Trimming took off 4 bases at V and 4 bases at J, with 10 bases between the two ends. Germline CDR1 GTSNPN, CDR2 SVGIG (reference sequence). This CDR3 comprises 12 residues.

The chain combines TRBV2 with TRBJ2-2; perhaps D is TRBD1 or TRBD2 (5 bases each). The CDR3 contains 12 residues. V lost 7 bases, J lost 8 bases, and 11 bases lay in between. Germline CDR1 is SNHLY and CDR2 is FYNNEI. The CDR3 nucleotides read TGTGCCAGCACTGAGGGGCGGGGGGAGCTGTTTTTT. This encodes CASTEGRGELFF.